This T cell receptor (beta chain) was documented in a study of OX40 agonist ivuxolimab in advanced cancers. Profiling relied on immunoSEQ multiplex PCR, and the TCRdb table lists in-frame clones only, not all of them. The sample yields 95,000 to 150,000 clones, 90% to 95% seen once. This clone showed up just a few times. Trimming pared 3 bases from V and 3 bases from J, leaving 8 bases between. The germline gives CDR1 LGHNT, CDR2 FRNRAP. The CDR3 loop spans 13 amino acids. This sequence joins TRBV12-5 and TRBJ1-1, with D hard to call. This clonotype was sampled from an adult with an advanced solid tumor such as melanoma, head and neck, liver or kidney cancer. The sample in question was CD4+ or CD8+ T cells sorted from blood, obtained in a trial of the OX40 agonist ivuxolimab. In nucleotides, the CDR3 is TGTGCTAGTGGTTTAGAGATATACACTGAAGCTTTCTTT. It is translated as CASGLEIYTEAFF.